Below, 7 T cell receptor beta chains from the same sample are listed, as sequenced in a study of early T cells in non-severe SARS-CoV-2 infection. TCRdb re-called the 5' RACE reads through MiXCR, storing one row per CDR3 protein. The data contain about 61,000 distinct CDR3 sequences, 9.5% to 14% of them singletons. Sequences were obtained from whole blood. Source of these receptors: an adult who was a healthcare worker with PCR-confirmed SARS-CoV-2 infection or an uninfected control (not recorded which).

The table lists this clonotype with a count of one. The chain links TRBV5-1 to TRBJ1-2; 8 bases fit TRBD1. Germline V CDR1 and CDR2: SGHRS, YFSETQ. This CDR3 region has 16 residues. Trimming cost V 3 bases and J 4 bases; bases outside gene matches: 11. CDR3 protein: CASSSPTGEGGYGYTF. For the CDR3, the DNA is TGCGCCAGCAGCTCGCCGACAGGGGAAGGGGGCTATGGCTACACCTTC.

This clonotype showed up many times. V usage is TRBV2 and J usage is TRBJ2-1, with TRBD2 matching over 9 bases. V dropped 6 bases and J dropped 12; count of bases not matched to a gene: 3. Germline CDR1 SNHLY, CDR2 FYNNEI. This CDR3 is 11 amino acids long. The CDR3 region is CASRELAGQFF. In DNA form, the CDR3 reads TGTGCCAGCAGGGAACTAGCGGGGCAGTTCTTC.

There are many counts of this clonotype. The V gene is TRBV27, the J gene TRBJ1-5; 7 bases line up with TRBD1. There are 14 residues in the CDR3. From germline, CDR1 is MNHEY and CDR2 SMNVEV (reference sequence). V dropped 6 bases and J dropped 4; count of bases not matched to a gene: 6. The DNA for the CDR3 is TGTGCCAGCAGGGGACAGACCCAAAATCAGCCCCAGCATTTT. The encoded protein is CASRGQTQNQPQHF.

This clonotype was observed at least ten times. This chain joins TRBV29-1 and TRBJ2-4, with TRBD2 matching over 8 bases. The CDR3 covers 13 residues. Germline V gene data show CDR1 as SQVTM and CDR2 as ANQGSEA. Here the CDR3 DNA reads TGCAGTACCGGGGGGGACGCCAAAAACATTCAGTACTTC. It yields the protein CSTGGDAKNIQYF.

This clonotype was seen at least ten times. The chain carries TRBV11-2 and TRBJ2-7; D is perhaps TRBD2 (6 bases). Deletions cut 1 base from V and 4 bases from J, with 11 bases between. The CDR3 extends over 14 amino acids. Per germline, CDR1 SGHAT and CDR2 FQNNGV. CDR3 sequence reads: CASSLAPEGYEQYF. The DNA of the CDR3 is TGTGCCAGCAGCTTAGCCCCGGAGGGTTACGAGCAGTACTTC.

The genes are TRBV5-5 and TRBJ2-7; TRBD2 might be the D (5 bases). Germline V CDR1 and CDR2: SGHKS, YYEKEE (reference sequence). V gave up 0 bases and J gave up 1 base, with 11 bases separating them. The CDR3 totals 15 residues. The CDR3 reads CASSLVGAGSYEQYF. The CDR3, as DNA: TGTGCCAGCAGCTTGGTGGGAGCAGGATCCTACGAGCAGTACTTC.

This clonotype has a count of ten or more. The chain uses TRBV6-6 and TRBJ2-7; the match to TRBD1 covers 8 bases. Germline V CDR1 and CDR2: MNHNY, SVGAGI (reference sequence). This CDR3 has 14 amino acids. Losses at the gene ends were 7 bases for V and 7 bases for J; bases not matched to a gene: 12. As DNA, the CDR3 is TGTGCCAGCAACCAGGGACAGGCCCGGGGAGAGCAGTACTTC. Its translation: CASNQGQARGEQYF.